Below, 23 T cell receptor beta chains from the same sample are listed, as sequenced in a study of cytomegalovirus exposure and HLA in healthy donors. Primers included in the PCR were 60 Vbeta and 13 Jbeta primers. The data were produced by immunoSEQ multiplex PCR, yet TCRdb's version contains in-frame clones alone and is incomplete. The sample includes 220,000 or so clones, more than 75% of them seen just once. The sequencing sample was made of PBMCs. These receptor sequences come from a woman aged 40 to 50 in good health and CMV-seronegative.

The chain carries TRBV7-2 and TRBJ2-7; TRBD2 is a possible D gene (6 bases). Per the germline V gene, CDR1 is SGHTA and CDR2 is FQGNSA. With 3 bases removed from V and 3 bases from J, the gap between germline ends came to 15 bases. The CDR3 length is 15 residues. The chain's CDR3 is CASSFFRGISYEQYF. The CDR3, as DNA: TGTGCCAGCAGCTTCTTCCGGGGGATTAGCTACGAGCAGTACTTC.

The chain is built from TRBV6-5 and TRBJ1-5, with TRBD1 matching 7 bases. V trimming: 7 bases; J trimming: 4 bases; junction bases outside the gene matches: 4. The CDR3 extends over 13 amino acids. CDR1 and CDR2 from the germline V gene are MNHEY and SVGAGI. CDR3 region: CASKQGVNQPQHF. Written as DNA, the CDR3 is TGTGCCAGCAAGCAGGGGGTTAATCAGCCCCAGCATTTT.

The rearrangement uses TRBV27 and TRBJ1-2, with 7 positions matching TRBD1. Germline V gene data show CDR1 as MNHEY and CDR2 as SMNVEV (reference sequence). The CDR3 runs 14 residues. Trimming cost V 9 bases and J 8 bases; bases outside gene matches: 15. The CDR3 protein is CASGGRGPLGGYTF. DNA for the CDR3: TGTGCCAGTGGCGGAAGGGGGCCCTTGGGGGGCTACACCTTC.

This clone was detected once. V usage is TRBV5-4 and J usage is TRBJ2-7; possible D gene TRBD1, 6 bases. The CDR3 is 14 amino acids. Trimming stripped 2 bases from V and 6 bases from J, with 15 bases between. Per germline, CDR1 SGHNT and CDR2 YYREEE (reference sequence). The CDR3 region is CASSFDRSDSEQYF. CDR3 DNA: TGTGCCAGCAGCTTTGACAGGTCGGACTCCGAGCAGTACTTC.

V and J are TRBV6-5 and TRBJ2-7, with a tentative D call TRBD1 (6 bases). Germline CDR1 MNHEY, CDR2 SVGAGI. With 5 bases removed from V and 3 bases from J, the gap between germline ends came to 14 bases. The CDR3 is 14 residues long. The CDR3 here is CASSLQQGNYEQYF. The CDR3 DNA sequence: TGTGCCAGCAGTCTTCAACAGGGAAACTACGAGCAGTACTTC.

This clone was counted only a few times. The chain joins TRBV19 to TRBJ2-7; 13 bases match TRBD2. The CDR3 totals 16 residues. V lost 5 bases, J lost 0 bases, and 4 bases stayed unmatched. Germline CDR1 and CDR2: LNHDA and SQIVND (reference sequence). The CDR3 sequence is CASSLGLAGASYEQYF. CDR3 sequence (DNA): TGTGCCAGTAGTTTAGGACTAGCGGGAGCCTCCTACGAGCAGTACTTC.

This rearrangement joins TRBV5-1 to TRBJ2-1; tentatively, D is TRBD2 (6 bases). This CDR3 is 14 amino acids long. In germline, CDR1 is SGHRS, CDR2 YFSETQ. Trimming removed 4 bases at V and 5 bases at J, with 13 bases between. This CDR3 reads CASSDGRSDNEQFF. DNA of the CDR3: TGCGCCAGCAGCGACGGGAGATCCGACAATGAGCAGTTCTTC.

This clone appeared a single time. The CDR3 DNA follows: TGTGCCAGCGGATGGGGACTAGCGGGAGGTCACTACAATGAGCAGTTCTTC. Amino acids: CASGWGLAGGHYNEQFF. V is TRBV2 and J is TRBJ2-1; 15 bases are shared with TRBD2. Trimming took 8 bases from V and 3 from J; bases not matched to a gene: 8. The CDR3 loop spans 17 amino acids. Per the germline V gene, CDR1 is SNHLY and CDR2 is FYNNEI.

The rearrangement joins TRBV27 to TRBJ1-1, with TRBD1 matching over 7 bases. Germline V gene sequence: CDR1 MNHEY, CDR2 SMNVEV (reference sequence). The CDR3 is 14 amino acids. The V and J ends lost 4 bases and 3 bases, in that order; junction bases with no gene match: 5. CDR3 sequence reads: CASSSWTGDTEAFF. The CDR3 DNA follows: TGTGCCAGCAGTTCTTGGACAGGAGACACTGAAGCTTTCTTT.

The CDR3 DNA follows: TGTGCCAGCAGTCCACCGAGCGGGACGGCCCACGAGCAGTACTTC. It is translated as CASSPPSGTAHEQYF. The genes are TRBV28 and TRBJ2-7, with 7 bases fitting TRBD2. This CDR3 contains 15 residues. Per the germline V gene, CDR1 is MDHEN and CDR2 is SYDVKM. J lost 5 bases, V lost 5 bases, and 12 bases had no gene match.

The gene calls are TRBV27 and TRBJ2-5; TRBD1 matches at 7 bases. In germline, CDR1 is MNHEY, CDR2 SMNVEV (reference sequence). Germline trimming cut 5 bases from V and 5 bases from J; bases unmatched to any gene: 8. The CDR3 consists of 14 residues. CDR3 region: CASSPSGGGETQYF. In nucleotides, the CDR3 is TGTGCCAGCAGTCCCTCAGGGGGTGGGGAGACCCAGTACTTC.

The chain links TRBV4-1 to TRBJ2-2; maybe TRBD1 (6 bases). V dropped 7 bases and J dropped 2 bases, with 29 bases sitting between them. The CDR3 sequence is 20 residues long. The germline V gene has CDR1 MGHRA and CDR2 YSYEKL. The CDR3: CASKSRAGVWRAPNTGELFF. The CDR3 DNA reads TGCGCCAGCAAATCTCGGGCAGGGGTTTGGCGGGCGCCTAACACCGGGGAGCTGTTTTTT.

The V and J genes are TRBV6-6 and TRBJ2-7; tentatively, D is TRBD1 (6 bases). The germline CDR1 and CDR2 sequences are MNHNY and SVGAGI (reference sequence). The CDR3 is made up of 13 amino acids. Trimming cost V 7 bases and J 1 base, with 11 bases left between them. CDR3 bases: TGTGCCAGCAACAATCAGGGGTCCTACGAGCAGTACTTC. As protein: CASNNQGSYEQYF.

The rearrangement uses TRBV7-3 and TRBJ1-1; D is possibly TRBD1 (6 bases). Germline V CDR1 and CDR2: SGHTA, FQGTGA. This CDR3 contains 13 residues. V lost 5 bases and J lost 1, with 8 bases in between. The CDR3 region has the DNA TGTGCCAGCAGCGCGGACAGGAACACTGAAGCTTTCTTT. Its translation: CASSADRNTEAFF.

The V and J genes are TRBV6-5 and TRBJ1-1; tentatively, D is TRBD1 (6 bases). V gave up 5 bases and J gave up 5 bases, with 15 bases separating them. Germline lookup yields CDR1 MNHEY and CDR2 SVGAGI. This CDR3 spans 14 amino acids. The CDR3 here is CASSLQGLGTEAFF. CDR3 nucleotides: TGTGCCAGCAGTCTACAGGGCTTGGGAACTGAAGCTTTCTTT.

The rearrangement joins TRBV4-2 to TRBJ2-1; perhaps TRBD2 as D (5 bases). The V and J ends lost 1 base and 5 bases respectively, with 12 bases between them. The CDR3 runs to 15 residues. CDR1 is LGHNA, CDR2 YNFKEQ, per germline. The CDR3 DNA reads TGTGCCAGCAGCCAAGTTAGGCTGAGGGACAATGAGCAGTTCTTC. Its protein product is CASSQVRLRDNEQFF.

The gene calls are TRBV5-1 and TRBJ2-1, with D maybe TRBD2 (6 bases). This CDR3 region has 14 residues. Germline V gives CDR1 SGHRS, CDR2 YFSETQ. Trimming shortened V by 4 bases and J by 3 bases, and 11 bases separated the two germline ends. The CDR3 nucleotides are TGCGCCAGCAGCCGAACTAGCAACTACAATGAGCAGTTCTTC. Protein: CASSRTSNYNEQFF.

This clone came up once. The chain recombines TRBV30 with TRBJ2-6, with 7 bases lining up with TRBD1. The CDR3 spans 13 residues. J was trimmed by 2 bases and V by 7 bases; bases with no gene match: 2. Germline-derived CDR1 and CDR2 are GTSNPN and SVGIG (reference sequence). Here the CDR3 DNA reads TGTGCCTCCCAGGGGGCTGGGGCCAACGTCCTGACTTTC. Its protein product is CASQGAGANVLTF. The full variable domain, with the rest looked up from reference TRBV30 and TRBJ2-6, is SQTIHQWPATLVQPVGSPLSLECTVEGTSNPNLYWYRQAAGRGLQLLFYSVGIGQISSEVPQNLSASRPQDRQFILSSKKLLLSDSGFYLCASQGAGANVLTFGAGSRLTVL.

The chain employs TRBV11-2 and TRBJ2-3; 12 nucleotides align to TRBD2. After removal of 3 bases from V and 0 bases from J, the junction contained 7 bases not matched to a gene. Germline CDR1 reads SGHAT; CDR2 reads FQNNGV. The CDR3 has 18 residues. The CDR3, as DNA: TGTGCCAGCAGCTTCGGACTAGCGGGGCCCTCTAGCACAGATACGCAGTATTTT. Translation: CASSFGLAGPSSTDTQYF.

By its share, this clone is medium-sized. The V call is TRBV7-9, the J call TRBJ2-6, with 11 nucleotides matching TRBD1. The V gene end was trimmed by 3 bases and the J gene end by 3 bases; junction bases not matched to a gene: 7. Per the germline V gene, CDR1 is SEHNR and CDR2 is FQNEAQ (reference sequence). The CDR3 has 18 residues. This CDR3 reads CASSFGGDRGFGANVLTF. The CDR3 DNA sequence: TGTGCCAGCAGCTTCGGGGGGGACAGGGGGTTTGGGGCCAACGTCCTGACTTTC.

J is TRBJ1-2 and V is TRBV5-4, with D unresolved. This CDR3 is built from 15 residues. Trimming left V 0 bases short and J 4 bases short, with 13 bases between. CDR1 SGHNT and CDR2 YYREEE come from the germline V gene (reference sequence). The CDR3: CASSLAGWQSYGYTF. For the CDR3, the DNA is TGTGCCAGCAGCTTGGCAGGCTGGCAGTCCTATGGCTACACCTTC.

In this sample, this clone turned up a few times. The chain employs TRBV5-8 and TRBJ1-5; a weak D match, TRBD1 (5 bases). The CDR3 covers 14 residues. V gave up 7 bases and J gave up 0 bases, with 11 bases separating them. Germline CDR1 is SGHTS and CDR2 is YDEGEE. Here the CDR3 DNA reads TGTGCCAGCCTGAAAAGGGGTAGCAATCAGCCCCAGCATTTT. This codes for CASLKRGSNQPQHF.

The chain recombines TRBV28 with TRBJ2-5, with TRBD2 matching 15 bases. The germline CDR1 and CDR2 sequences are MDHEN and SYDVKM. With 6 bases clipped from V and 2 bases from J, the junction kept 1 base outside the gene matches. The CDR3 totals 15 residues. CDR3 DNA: TGTGCCAGCAGGGGACTAGCGGGAGGTCAAGAGACCCAGTACTTC. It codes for CASRGLAGGQETQYF.